Listed here is a single T cell receptor beta chain. This entry comes from a study of T cells in lung cancer brain metastases. The CDR3 spans 15 residues. Germline V gives CDR1 SGHRS, CDR2 YFSETQ. The junction had 3 bases not matched to a gene; V was cut back by 1 base and J by 3 bases. Between roughly 2 and 5 ug genomic DNA went in, equal for pairs. Libraries were prepared by immunoSEQ multiplex PCR; TCRdb keeps only in-frame clonotypes and omits some of them. The sample lists 900 to 1,300 clones; roughly 89% were seen once. Sample: tumor tissue from a brain metastasis. J is TRBJ2-1 and V is TRBV5-1; 8 bases agree with TRBD2. This receptor was obtained from a woman in her forties with non-small cell lung cancer that had spread to the brain. The CDR3 region has the DNA TGCGCCAGCAGCTTGCTTGCGGGAGGCTACAATGAGCAGTTCTTC. This gives the protein CASSLLAGGYNEQFF. The full variable domain, with the rest looked up from reference TRBV5-1 and TRBJ2-1, is KAGVTQTPRYLIKTRGQQVTLSCSPISGHRSVSWYQQTPGQGLQFLFEYFSETQRNKGNFPGRFSGRQFSNSRSEMNVSTLELGDSALYLCASSLLAGGYNEQFFGPGTRLTVL.